What follows is one TCR beta chain and its context. V lost 3 bases to trimming and J lost 2 bases, with 17 bases between them. Germline CDR1 reads DFQATT; CDR2 reads SNEGSKA (reference sequence). The CDR3 spans 16 residues. Researchers took RNA transcripts and amplified TCR beta CDR3 regions from them. The first round was an RT-PCR with HTBI primers, and the second round was a multiplex PCR. TCRdb passed the multiplex PCR reads through MiXCR, listing each CDR3 protein once. The sample lists some 1.1 million distinct CDR3 sequences; around a third were seen once. The sample originates from a study of Graves' ophthalmopathy and Graves' hyperthyroidism.

The clonotype was recovered from an adult man with Graves' hyperthyroidism. The genes are TRBV20-1 and TRBJ1-5, with no clear D. The sample comprised peripheral blood or thyroid tissue (not recorded which). CDR3 coding DNA: TGCAGTGCTAGCAACCAGGCCCTCGGGGGCAATCAGCCCCAGCATTTT. It is translated as CSASNQALGGNQPQHF.